The 8 T cell receptor beta chains in this list originate from one sample, sequenced in a study of cytomegalovirus exposure and HLA in healthy donors. Using immunoSEQ multiplex PCR, the repertoire was profiled, and TCRdb retains in-frame clones only, with some absent. The table has about 130,000 clones, approximately 91% seen once. Sequencing used PBMCs. These receptors were taken from a man younger than 45 in good health and CMV-seronegative.

Written as DNA, the CDR3 is TGTGCCAGCAGCGCCAGACTAGCGGGGGCTCATGAGCAGTTCTTC. It encodes CASSARLAGAHEQFF. The chain carries TRBV6-5 and TRBJ2-1, with TRBD2 matching 12 bases. This CDR3 region has 15 residues. Per the germline V gene, CDR1 is MNHEY and CDR2 is SVGAGI. Losses at the gene ends were 6 bases for V and 8 bases for J; bases not matched to a gene: 8.

This clone was counted only a few times. The chain combines TRBV6-5 with TRBJ1-5; 7 bases agree with TRBD1. The junction had 7 bases not matched to a gene; V was cut back by 2 bases and J by 9 bases. The CDR3 contains 14 residues. Germline loops: CDR1 MNHEY, CDR2 SVGAGI. Here the CDR3 reads CASSYLQGSGPQHF. In nucleotides, the CDR3 is TGTGCCAGCAGTTACCTACAGGGGTCTGGGCCCCAGCATTTT.

This clone was found once. The gene calls are TRBV14 and TRBJ1-2; a weak D match, TRBD1 (6 bases). Germline V gene sequence: CDR1 SGHDN, CDR2 FVKESK. CDR3 length: 14 residues. The V end was cut by 6 bases, the J end by 4 bases, with 15 bases between. Written as DNA, the CDR3 is TGTGCCAGCAGATCGGACAGAAACTCCTATGGCTACACCTTC. Translated: CASRSDRNSYGYTF.

This chain joins TRBV5-1 and TRBJ1-1, with D unresolved. Germline V CDR1 and CDR2: SGHRS, YFSETQ. The CDR3 runs 11 residues. V lost 3 bases and J lost 4, with 4 bases in between. The CDR3 DNA is TGCGCCAGCAGCTACGGCACTGAAGCTTTCTTT. Amino acids: CASSYGTEAFF.

In this sample, this clone turned up once. This sequence joins TRBV5-1 and TRBJ2-3; TRBD2 might be the D (6 bases). CDR3 length equals 17 residues. Trimming stripped 3 bases from V and 1 base from J, with 18 bases between. Germline CDR1 reads SGHRS; CDR2 reads YFSETQ. The CDR3 loop reads CASSSLISGVGTDTQYF. The CDR3 DNA sequence: TGCGCCAGCAGCTCCCTCATCTCGGGGGTGGGCACAGATACGCAGTATTTT.

The chain is built from TRBV19 and TRBJ2-1; unclear D gene. The CDR3 is 15 amino acids. Trimming left V 3 bases short and J 5 bases short, with 14 bases between. Per the germline V gene, CDR1 is LNHDA and CDR2 is SQIVND (reference sequence). CDR3 coding DNA: TGTGCCAGTAGTATGAGTCGCCTAATTCACAATGAGCAGTTCTTC. Translating gives CASSMSRLIHNEQFF.

V gene TRBV4-3 combines with J gene TRBJ1-2; D gene ambiguous. Germline V gives CDR1 LGHNA, CDR2 YSLEER. V was trimmed by 0 bases and J by 3 bases, leaving 11 bases between them. This CDR3 region has 15 residues. DNA for the CDR3: TGCGCCAGCAGCCAAGAATACATTCGGGACTATGGCTACACCTTC. Amino acids: CASSQEYIRDYGYTF.

The chain has TRBV9 and TRBJ2-1; a possible D gene is TRBD2 (5 bases). The CDR3 is made up of 14 amino acids. In germline, CDR1 is SGDLS, CDR2 YYNGEE. The V end lost 0 bases, the J end lost 4 bases, and 8 bases lay between the germline ends. CDR3 coding DNA: TGTGCCAGCAGCGTAGAACTAGTATACAATGAGCAGTTCTTC. The encoded protein is CASSVELVYNEQFF.